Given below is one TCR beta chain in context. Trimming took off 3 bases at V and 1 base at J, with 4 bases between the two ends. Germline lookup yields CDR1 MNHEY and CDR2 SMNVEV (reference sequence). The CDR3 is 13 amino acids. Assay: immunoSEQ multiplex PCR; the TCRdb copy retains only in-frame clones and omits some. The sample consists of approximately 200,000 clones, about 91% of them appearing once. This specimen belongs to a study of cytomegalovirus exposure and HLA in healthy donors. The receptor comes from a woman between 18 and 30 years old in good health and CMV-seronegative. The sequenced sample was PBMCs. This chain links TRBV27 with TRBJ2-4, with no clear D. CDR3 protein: CASSFSAKNIQYF. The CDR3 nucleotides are TGTGCCAGCAGTTTTTCGGCCAAAAACATTCAGTACTTC.